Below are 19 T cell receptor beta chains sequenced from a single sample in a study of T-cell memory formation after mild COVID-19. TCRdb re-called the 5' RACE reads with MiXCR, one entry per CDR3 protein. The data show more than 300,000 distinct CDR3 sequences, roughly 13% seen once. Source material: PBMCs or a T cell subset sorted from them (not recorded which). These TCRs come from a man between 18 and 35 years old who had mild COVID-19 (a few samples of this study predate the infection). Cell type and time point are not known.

CDR3 nucleotide sequence: TGCAGCGTTGAAACGAGCGCCTACGAGCAGTACTTC. Amino acid sequence: CSVETSAYEQYF. This chain uses TRBV29-1 with TRBJ2-7; no clear D gene. CDR3 size: 12 residues. V lost 2 bases and J 2 bases, leaving 7 bases between the germline ends. CDR1 is SQVTM and CDR2 is ANQGSEA in the germline V gene.

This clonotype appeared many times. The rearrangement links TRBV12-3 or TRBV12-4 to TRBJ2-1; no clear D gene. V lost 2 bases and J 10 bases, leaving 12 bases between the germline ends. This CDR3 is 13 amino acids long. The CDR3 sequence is CASSLSARLEQFF. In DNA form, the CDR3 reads TGTGCCAGCAGTTTAAGTGCCCGCCTCGAGCAGTTCTTC.

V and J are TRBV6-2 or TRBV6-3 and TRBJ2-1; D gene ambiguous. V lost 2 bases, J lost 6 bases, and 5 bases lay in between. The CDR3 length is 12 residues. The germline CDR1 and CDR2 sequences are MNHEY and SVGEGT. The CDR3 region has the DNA TGTGCCAGCAGTTACCGAGGCAATGAGCAGTTCTTC. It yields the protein CASSYRGNEQFF.

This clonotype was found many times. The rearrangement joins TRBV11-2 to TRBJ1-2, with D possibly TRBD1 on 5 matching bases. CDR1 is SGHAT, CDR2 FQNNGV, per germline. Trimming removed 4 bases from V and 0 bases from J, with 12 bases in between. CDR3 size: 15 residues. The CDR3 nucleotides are TGTGCCAGCAGCTCGCCACGACAGACTAACTATGGCTACACCTTC. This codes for CASSSPRQTNYGYTF.

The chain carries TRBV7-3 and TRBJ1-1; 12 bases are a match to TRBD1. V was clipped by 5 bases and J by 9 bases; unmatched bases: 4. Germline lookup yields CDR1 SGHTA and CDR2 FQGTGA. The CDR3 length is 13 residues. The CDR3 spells CASSPGQGAQAFF. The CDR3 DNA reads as TGTGCCAGCAGCCCGGGACAGGGGGCACAAGCTTTCTTT.

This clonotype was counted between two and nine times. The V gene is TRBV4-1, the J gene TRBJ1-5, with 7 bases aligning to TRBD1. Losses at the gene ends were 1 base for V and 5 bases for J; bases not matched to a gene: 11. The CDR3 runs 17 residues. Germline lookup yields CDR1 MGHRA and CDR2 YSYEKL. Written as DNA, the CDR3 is TGCGCCAGCAGCCAAGTCGGCCCGGACAGGCCAGATCAGCCCCAGCATTTT. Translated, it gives CASSQVGPDRPDQPQHF.

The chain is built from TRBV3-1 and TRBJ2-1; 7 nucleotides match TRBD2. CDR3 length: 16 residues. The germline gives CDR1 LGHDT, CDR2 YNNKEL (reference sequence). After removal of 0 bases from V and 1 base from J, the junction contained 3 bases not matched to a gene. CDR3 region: CASSQDQGLSYNEQFF. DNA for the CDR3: TGTGCCAGCAGCCAAGATCAGGGACTATCCTACAATGAGCAGTTCTTC.

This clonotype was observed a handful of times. The CDR3 reads CASSYKTGEVAYNEQFF. As DNA, the CDR3 is TGCGCCAGCAGCTACAAGACAGGGGAGGTGGCATACAATGAGCAGTTCTTC. This chain connects TRBV5-1 to TRBJ2-1; 8 nucleotides match TRBD1. The CDR3 sequence is 17 residues long. V lost 3 bases, J lost 4 bases, and 12 bases stayed unmatched. CDR1 SGHRS and CDR2 YFSETQ come from the germline V gene.

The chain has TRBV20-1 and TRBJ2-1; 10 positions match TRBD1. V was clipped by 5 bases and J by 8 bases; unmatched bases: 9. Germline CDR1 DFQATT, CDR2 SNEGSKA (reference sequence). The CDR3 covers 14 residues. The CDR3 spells CSAPPGQGLYEQFF. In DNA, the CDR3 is TGCAGTGCTCCTCCGGGACAGGGGCTCTATGAGCAGTTCTTC.

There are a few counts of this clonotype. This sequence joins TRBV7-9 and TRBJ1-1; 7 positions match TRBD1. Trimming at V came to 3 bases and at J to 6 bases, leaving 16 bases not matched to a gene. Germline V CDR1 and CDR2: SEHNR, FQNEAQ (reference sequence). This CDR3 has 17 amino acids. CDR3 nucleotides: TGTGCCAGCAGCTTGAGAGGGGGGAGCAGGGGGTTCGCTGAAGCTTTCTTT. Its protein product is CASSLRGGSRGFAEAFF.

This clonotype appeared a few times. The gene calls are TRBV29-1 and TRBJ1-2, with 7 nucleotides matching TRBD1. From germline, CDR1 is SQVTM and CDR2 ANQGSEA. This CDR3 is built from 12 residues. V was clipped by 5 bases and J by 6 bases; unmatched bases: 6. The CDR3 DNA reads TGCAGCGTTCAACAGGGGACACATGGCTACACCTTC. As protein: CSVQQGTHGYTF.

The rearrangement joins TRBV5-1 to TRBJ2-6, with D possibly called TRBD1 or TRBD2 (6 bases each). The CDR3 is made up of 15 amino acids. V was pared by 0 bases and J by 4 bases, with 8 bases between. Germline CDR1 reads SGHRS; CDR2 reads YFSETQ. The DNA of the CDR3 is TGCGCCAGCAGCTTGGTGGGGGGCGGGGCCAACGTCCTGACTTTC. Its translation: CASSLVGGGANVLTF. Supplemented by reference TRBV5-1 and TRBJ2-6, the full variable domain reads KAGVTQTPRYLIKTRGQQVTLSCSPISGHRSVSWYQQTPGQGLQFLFEYFSETQRNKGNFPGRFSGRQFSNSRSEMNVSTLELGDSALYLCASSLVGGGANVLTFGAGSRLTVL.

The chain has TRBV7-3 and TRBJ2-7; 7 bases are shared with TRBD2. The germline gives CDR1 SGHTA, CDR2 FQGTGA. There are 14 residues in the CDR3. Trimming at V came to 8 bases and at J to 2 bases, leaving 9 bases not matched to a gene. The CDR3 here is CASSPAGLPYEQYF. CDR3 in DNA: TGTGCCAGCTCGCCGGCGGGACTACCCTACGAGCAGTACTTC.

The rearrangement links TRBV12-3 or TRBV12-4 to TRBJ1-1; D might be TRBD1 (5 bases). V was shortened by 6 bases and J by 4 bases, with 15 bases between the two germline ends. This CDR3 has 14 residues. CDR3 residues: CASSPPWRGTEAFF. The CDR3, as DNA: TGTGCCAGCAGCCCACCATGGAGGGGCACTGAAGCTTTCTTT.

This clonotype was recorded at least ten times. DNA for the CDR3: TGTGCCAGCTCAACCTCTCTAGCGTTTGCCTACAATGAGCAGTTCTTC. Translation gives CASSTSLAFAYNEQFF. The chain joins TRBV18 to TRBJ2-1; weak D call: TRBD2 (6 bases). In germline, CDR1 is KGHSH, CDR2 LQKENI. There are 16 residues in the CDR3. Trimming took off 5 bases at V and 2 bases at J, with 16 bases between the two ends.

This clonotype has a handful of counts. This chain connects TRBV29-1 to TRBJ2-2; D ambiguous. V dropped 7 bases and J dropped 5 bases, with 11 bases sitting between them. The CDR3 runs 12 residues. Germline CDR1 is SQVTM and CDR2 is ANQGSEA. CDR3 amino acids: CSGTQPTGELFF. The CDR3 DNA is TGCAGCGGGACGCAACCGACCGGGGAGCTGTTTTTT.

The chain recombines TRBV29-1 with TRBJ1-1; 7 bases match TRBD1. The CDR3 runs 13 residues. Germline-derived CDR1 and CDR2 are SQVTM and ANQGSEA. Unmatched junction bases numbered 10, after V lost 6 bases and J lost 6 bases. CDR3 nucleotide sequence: TGCAGCGTCGAGGGACAGACCTACCCTGAAGCTTTCTTT. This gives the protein CSVEGQTYPEAFF. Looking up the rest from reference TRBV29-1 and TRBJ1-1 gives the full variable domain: SAVISQKPSRDICQRGTSLTIQCQVDSQVTMMFWYRQQPGQSLTLIATANQGSEATYESGFVIDKFPISRPNLTFSTLTVSNMSPEDSSIYLCSVEGQTYPEAFFGQGTRLTVV.

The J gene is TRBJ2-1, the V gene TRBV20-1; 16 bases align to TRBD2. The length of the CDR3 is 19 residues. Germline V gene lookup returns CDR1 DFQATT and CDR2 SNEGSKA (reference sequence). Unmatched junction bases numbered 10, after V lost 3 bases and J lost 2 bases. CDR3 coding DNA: TGCAGTGCTAGGCCCCCGGGGACTAGCGGGGGGGCCGCCTACAATGAGCAGTTCTTC. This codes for CSARPPGTSGGAAYNEQFF.

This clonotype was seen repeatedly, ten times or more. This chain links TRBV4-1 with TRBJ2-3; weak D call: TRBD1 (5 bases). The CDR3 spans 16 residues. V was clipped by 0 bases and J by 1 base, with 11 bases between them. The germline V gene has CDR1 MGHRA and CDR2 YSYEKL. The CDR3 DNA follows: TGCGCCAGCAGCCAAGAGGGGCCAGTCCGCACAGATACGCAGTATTTT. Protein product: CASSQEGPVRTDTQYF.